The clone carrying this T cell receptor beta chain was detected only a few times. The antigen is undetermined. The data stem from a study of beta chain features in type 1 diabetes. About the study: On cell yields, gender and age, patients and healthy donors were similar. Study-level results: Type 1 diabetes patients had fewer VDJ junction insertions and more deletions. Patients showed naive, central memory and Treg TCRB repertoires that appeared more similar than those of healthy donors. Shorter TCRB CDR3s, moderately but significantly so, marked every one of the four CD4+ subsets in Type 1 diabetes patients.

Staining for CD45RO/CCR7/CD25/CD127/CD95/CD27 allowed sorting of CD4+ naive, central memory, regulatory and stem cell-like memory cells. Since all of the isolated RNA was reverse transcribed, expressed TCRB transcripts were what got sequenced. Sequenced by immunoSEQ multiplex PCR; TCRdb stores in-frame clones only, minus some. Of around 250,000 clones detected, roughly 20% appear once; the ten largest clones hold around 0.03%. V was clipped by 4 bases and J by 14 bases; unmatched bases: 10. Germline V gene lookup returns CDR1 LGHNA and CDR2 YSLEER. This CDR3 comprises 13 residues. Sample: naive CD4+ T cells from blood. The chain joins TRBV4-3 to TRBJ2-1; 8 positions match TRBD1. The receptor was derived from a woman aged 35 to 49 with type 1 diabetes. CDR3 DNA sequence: TGCGCCAGCAGCCGTCAAGCAGACAGGGGAGAGTTCTTC. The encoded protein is CASSRQADRGEFF.